The 5 T cell receptor beta chains below were found in one sample sequenced in a study of T cell changes during pregnancy in multiple sclerosis. Some clones are missing from TCRdb's copy, which holds only in-frame ones; the method was immunoSEQ multiplex PCR. The sample includes approximately 79,000 clones, just under 95% of them seen just once. Sequences were derived from peripheral blood, sampled in the second trimester of pregnancy. The receptor set was obtained from a female donor in good health, enrolled as a control in a pregnancy study.

The chain links TRBV4-3 to TRBJ2-3; TRBD2 matches at 10 bases. The CDR3 covers 16 residues. Germline loops: CDR1 LGHNA, CDR2 YSLEER. After removal of 1 base from V and 2 bases from J, the junction contained 3 bases not matched to a gene. CDR3 bases: TGCGCCAGCAGCCAAGCAGCGGGGGGGGCCACAGATACGCAGTATTTT. Translating gives CASSQAAGGATDTQYF.

The J gene is TRBJ2-7, the V gene TRBV9; 9 nucleotides match TRBD2. In germline, CDR1 is SGDLS, CDR2 YYNGEE. Trimming cost V 0 bases and J 4 bases; bases outside gene matches: 2. The CDR3 contains 14 residues. The CDR3 DNA reads TGTGCCAGCAGCGTAGGCGGGGGGGAGTACGAGCAGTACTTC. This encodes CASSVGGGEYEQYF.

This clone has only one observation. V usage is TRBV6-1 and J usage is TRBJ2-7; tentative D call: TRBD1 (6 bases). Per germline, CDR1 MNHNS and CDR2 SASEGT. The CDR3 is made up of 15 amino acids. V lost 5 bases, J lost 6 bases, and 20 bases lay in between. CDR3 DNA sequence: TGTGCCAGCAGTCCCCGCGAAGGACAGATTGGCGAGCAGTACTTC. Its protein is CASSPREGQIGEQYF.

The chain employs TRBV4-2 and TRBJ2-2; weak D call: TRBD1 (5 bases). Looked up from germline, CDR1 is LGHNA and CDR2 is YNFKEQ. CDR3 size: 17 residues. Trimming pared 4 bases from V and 5 bases from J, leaving 20 bases between. CDR3 sequence reads: CASSPYGADGRTGELFF. CDR3 sequence (DNA): TGTGCCAGCAGCCCCTATGGGGCAGACGGAAGAACCGGGGAGCTGTTTTTT.

This chain uses TRBV7-2 with TRBJ2-3; 9 bases line up with TRBD2. CDR1 and CDR2 (germline): SGHTA, FQGNSA. This CDR3 is built from 16 residues. With 0 bases clipped from V and 2 bases from J, the junction kept 3 bases outside the gene matches. The CDR3 is CASSLAASGATDTQYF. In DNA, the CDR3 is TGTGCCAGCAGCTTAGCGGCTAGCGGGGCCACAGATACGCAGTATTTT. The full variable domain, its missing parts supplied by reference TRBV7-2 and TRBJ2-3, is GAGVSQSPSNKVTEKGKDVELRCDPISGHTALYWYRQSLGQGLEFLIYFQGNSAPDKSGLPSDRFSAERTGGSVSTLTIQRTQQEDSAVYLCASSLAASGATDTQYFGPGTRLTVL.